Listed below are T cell receptor beta chains from one sample, sequenced in a study of T cell changes during pregnancy in multiple sclerosis. Here immunoSEQ multiplex PCR was the method, and the copy in TCRdb shows in-frame clones only, minus some. Of under 80,000 clones listed, over 85% were seen once; the top ten hold approximately 3.3%. The starting material was peripheral blood, obtained after pregnancy. The source is a female donor in good health, enrolled as a control in a pregnancy study. CDR3s include the opening cysteine and the closing phenylalanine or tryptophan. The D gene is left open where the match is weak. Size is omitted from some rows. Given values are once, few, many or a class for expanded clones.

V gene: TRBV28
D gene: TRBD1
clone size: once
J gene: TRBJ2-5
CDR3 DNA: TGTGCCAGCAGTACAGGGGGAGAGACCCAGTACTTC
CDR3 protein: CASSTGGETQYF

V gene: TRBV4-1
D gene: TRBD2
clone size: .
J gene: TRBJ2-1
CDR3 DNA: TGCGCCAGCAGCCAAGCTCCGGGACTAGCGGGGAACAATGAGCAGTTCTTC
CDR3 protein: CASSQAPGLAGNNEQFF

V gene: TRBV7-3
D gene: .
clone size: .
J gene: TRBJ2-1
CDR3 DNA: TGTGCCAGCAGCTTAAACGGGATTTCCTACAATGAGCAGTTCTTC
CDR3 protein: CASSLNGISYNEQFF

V gene: TRBV9
D gene: TRBD1
clone size: .
J gene: TRBJ1-2
CDR3 DNA: TGTGCCAGCAGCGTAGCAGGACAGGGGGCTGGAGGCTACACCTTC
CDR3 protein: CASSVAGQGAGGYTF

V gene: TRBV29-1
D gene: .
clone size: .
J gene: TRBJ1-1
CDR3 DNA: TGCAGCGCTGAAACGGACTTAACGAACACTGAAGCTTTCTTT
CDR3 protein: CSAETDLTNTEAFF

V gene: TRBV5-4
D gene: .
clone size: .
J gene: TRBJ1-4
CDR3 DNA: TGTGCCAGCAGCTTTGGGCAGGGGAATGAAAAACTGTTTTTT
CDR3 protein: CASSFGQGNEKLFF

V gene: TRBV7-2
D gene: .
clone size: .
J gene: TRBJ2-3
CDR3 DNA: TGTGCCAGCAGCCCAAGGCGGGGTAGCACAGATACGCAGTATTTT
CDR3 protein: CASSPRRGSTDTQYF

V gene: TRBV2
D gene: .
clone size: .
J gene: TRBJ2-1
CDR3 DNA: TGTGCCAGCAGTCGGACAGTAATCCATGAGCAGTTCTTC
CDR3 protein: CASSRTVIHEQFF

V gene: TRBV28
D gene: .
clone size: .
J gene: TRBJ1-1
CDR3 DNA: TGTGCCAGCAGTCGAACTATTCTTTTGGGGGGGACTGAAGCTTTCTTT
CDR3 protein: CASSRTILLGGTEAFF

V gene: TRBV27
D gene: .
clone size: .
J gene: TRBJ2-7
CDR3 DNA: TGTGCCAGCAGTTTAGGGGCGGGGGCGGTCGAGCAGTACTTC
CDR3 protein: CASSLGAGAVEQYF

V gene: TRBV27
D gene: TRBD2
clone size: .
J gene: TRBJ2-5
CDR3 DNA: TGTGCCAGCAGTTTAGTGTCTAGCGGGAGTGGAGAGACCCAGTACTTC
CDR3 protein: CASSLVSSGSGETQYF

V gene: TRBV19
D gene: .
clone size: .
J gene: TRBJ1-5
CDR3 DNA: TGTGCCAGTACCTACGCCCGAGGAGAGCCCCAGCATTTT
CDR3 protein: CASTYARGEPQHF

V gene: TRBV7-8
D gene: .
clone size: few
J gene: TRBJ1-5
CDR3 DNA: TGTGCCAGCAGCCCCGACAGGATCCGCAATCAGCCCCAGCATTTT
CDR3 protein: CASSPDRIRNQPQHF

V gene: TRBV7-2
D gene: .
clone size: .
J gene: TRBJ2-3
CDR3 DNA: TGTGCCAGCAGCTTAGCGCGCGATACGCAGTATTTT
CDR3 protein: CASSLARDTQYF

V gene: TRBV4-1
D gene: .
clone size: .
J gene: TRBJ1-3
CDR3 DNA: TGCGCCAGCAGCCTGTCATCGGGGAGGGGAACTGGAAACACCATATATTTT
CDR3 protein: CASSLSSGRGTGNTIYF

V gene: TRBV7-2
D gene: .
clone size: .
J gene: TRBJ1-1
CDR3 DNA: TGTGCCAGCAGCTCAAGATTCAGGGCCGGCACTGAAGCTTTCTTT
CDR3 protein: CASSSRFRAGTEAFF

V gene: TRBV27
D gene: .
clone size: .
J gene: TRBJ1-2
CDR3 DNA: TGTGCCAGCAGTTTACGGGACAAATATGGCTACACCTTC
CDR3 protein: CASSLRDKYGYTF

V gene: TRBV28
D gene: .
clone size: few
J gene: TRBJ2-1
CDR3 DNA: TGTGCCAGCAGTTTAGGTCCAGGGTGGGATGAGCAGTTCTTC
CDR3 protein: CASSLGPGWDEQFF

V gene: TRBV11-2
D gene: TRBD2
clone size: .
J gene: TRBJ2-5
CDR3 DNA: TGTGCCAGCAGAAATACGGGAGGACAAGAGACCCAGTACTTC
CDR3 protein: CASRNTGGQETQYF

V gene: TRBV14
D gene: .
clone size: .
J gene: TRBJ2-1
CDR3 DNA: TGTGCCAGCAGCCCGGGAGTACGGGGGAATGAGCAGTTCTTC
CDR3 protein: CASSPGVRGNEQFF

V gene: TRBV4-3
D gene: .
clone size: once
J gene: TRBJ2-2
CDR3 DNA: TGCGCCAGCAGCCAAGACGGAGGCGGGGAGCTGTTTTTT
CDR3 protein: CASSQDGGGELFF

V gene: TRBV27
D gene: .
clone size: .
J gene: TRBJ2-1
CDR3 DNA: TGTGCCAGCAGTTCCTCCAGTGGGAGGCCCACCAGCTCCTACAATGAGCAGTTCTTC
CDR3 protein: CASSSSSGRPTSSYNEQFF

V gene: TRBV7-8
D gene: TRBD1
clone size: .
J gene: TRBJ1-3
CDR3 DNA: TGTGCCAGCAGCTTGCTGACAGGGGAAGGAAACACCATATATTTT
CDR3 protein: CASSLLTGEGNTIYF

V gene: TRBV6-6
D gene: .
clone size: .
J gene: TRBJ1-2
CDR3 DNA: TGTGCCAGCAGTTACGAATCCGCGAACTATGGCTACACCTTC
CDR3 protein: CASSYESANYGYTF

V gene: TRBV7-3
D gene: .
clone size: few
J gene: TRBJ2-7
CDR3 DNA: TGTGCCAGCAGCTCCCTGGAGCAGTACTTC
CDR3 protein: CASSSLEQYF

V gene: TRBV6-1
D gene: TRBD1
clone size: .
J gene: TRBJ2-3
CDR3 DNA: TGTGCCAGTAAGTCCGGGACAGGGGCAGATACGCAGTATTTT
CDR3 protein: CASKSGTGADTQYF

V gene: TRBV7-9
D gene: TRBD1
clone size: once
J gene: TRBJ1-3
CDR3 DNA: TGTGCCAGCAGCTCCACAGGGGGCCGAGGAAACACCATATATTTT
CDR3 protein: CASSSTGGRGNTIYF

V gene: TRBV5-1
D gene: .
clone size: .
J gene: TRBJ2-7
CDR3 DNA: TGCGCCAGCAGCTTGGACAGACCCACCTACGAGCAGTACTTC
CDR3 protein: CASSLDRPTYEQYF

V gene: TRBV7-2
D gene: TRBD2
clone size: .
J gene: TRBJ2-4
CDR3 DNA: TGTGCCAGCAGCCATGGACTAGCGGGAGAGGACATTCAGTACTTC
CDR3 protein: CASSHGLAGEDIQYF

V gene: TRBV7-9
D gene: TRBD2
clone size: .
J gene: TRBJ2-3
CDR3 DNA: TGTGCCAGCAGCTTAAGGACTAGCGGTTTCACAGATACGCAGTATTTT
CDR3 protein: CASSLRTSGFTDTQYF

V gene: TRBV6-5
D gene: TRBD1
clone size: .
J gene: TRBJ1-2
CDR3 DNA: TGTGCCAGCAGGTTGGGACAGAACTATGGCTACACCTTC
CDR3 protein: CASRLGQNYGYTF

V gene: TRBV4-1
D gene: TRBD2
clone size: .
J gene: TRBJ2-3
CDR3 DNA: TGCGCCAGCAGCCAAGGGCTAGCGGGGAACACAGATACGCAGTATTTT
CDR3 protein: CASSQGLAGNTDTQYF

V gene: TRBV29-1
D gene: .
clone size: .
J gene: TRBJ1-2
CDR3 DNA: TGCAGCGCCCTGATGGGGCGCTATGGCTACACCTTC
CDR3 protein: CSALMGRYGYTF

V gene: TRBV4-1
D gene: TRBD2
clone size: .
J gene: TRBJ2-5
CDR3 DNA: TGCGCCAGCAGCCAAGGCGGACTAGCGGAGACCCAGTACTTC
CDR3 protein: CASSQGGLAETQYF

V gene: TRBV14
D gene: TRBD2
clone size: .
J gene: TRBJ2-1
CDR3 DNA: TGTGCCAGCAGCCAGGTGGGACTAGCGGGGGGGCCGGGTGAGCAGTTCTTC
CDR3 protein: CASSQVGLAGGPGEQFF

V gene: TRBV27
D gene: .
clone size: .
J gene: TRBJ2-1
CDR3 DNA: TGTGCCAGCAGTTTAGGAGGGAACTCCTACAATGAGCAGTTCTTC
CDR3 protein: CASSLGGNSYNEQFF

V gene: TRBV2
D gene: .
clone size: .
J gene: TRBJ1-5
CDR3 DNA: TGTGCCAGCAGTCGCCAGACAGGCAGCAATCAGCCCCAGCATTTT
CDR3 protein: CASSRQTGSNQPQHF

V gene: TRBV4-1
D gene: .
clone size: .
J gene: TRBJ2-5
CDR3 DNA: TGCGCCAGCAGCCAAGGAAGCCCGTCGGTGGAGACCCAGTACTTC
CDR3 protein: CASSQGSPSVETQYF